This TCR beta chain was observed in a study of control samples from healthy donors and cancer patients. The table came from immunoSEQ multiplex PCR; TCRdb's copy has only in-frame clones and leaves some out. The sample holds 130,000 or so clones, about nine tenths seen once. This CDR3 contains 13 residues. Germline V gene lookup returns CDR1 LNHDA and CDR2 SQIVND (reference sequence). V was pared by 7 bases and J by 9 bases, with 16 bases between. The receptor comes from a man aged 50 or older with head and neck cancer. V usage is TRBV19 and J usage is TRBJ2-1; D not certain. Sequenced: PBMCs. CDR3 sequence (DNA): TGTGCCAGTACAGGCGGAGCGATCGGTGAGCAGTTCTTC. It is translated as CASTGGAIGEQFF.